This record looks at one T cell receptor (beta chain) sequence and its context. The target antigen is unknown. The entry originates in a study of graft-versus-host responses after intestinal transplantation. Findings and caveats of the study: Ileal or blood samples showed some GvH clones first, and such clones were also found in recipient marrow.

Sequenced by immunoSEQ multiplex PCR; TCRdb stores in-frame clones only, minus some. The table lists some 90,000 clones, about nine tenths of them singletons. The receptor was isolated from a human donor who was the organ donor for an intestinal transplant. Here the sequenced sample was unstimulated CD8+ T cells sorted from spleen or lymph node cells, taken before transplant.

The CDR3 DNA reads as TGTGCCAGTAGTATGACCCGGACAGGGTACACCGGGGAGCTGTTTTTT. This sequence encodes CASSMTRTGYTGELFF. The chain uses TRBV19 and TRBJ2-2, with 8 bases aligning to TRBD1. Germline trimming cut 3 bases from V and 3 bases from J; bases unmatched to any gene: 6. The CDR3 length is 16 residues. Germline CDR1 LNHDA, CDR2 SQIVND (reference sequence).